This T cell receptor beta chain appears in the sequencing data of a study of cytomegalovirus exposure and HLA in healthy donors. General study results and limits: For cytomegalovirus status, the classifier reportedly gave diagnoses with high specificity and sensitivity.

The ends were cut back, 7 bases at V and 5 bases at J, with 18 bases in the middle. Germline V gene lookup returns CDR1 WSHSY and CDR2 SAAADI. This CDR3 has 14 residues. PCR amplification relied on 60 Vbeta primers (plus 13 Jbeta primers). The data were produced by immunoSEQ multiplex PCR, yet TCRdb's version contains in-frame clones alone and is incomplete. The table shows 220,000 or so clones, with about 78% occurring only once. About this clone itself: No antigen is known for it.

Sequencing was carried out using PBMCs. V usage is TRBV10-2 and J usage is TRBJ2-7, with unresolved D. The sequence derives from a male donor in good health and CMV-seronegative. The CDR3 sequence: CASTHGSSLHEQYF. In DNA, the CDR3 is TGCGCCAGCACCCACGGGTCCTCTCTCCACGAGCAGTACTTC.